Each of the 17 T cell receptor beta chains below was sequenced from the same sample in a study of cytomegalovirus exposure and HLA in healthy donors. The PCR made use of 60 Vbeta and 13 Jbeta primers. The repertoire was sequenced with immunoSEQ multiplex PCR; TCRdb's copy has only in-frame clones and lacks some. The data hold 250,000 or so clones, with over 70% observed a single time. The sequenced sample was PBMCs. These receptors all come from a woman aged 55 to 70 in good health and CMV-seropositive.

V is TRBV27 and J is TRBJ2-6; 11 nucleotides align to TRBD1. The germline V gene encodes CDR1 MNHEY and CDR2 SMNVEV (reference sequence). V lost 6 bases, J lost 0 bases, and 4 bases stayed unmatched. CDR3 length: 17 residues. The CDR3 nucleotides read TGTGCCAGCAGCCCCGGGACAGGGGGCTCTGGGGCCAACGTCCTGACTTTC. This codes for CASSPGTGGSGANVLTF.

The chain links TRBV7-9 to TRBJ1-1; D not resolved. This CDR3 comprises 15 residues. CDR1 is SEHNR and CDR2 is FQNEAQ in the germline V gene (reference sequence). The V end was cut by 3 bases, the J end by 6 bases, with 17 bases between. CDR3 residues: CASSFFHLGSAEAFF. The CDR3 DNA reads TGTGCCAGCAGCTTTTTTCATCTCGGGAGCGCTGAAGCTTTCTTT.

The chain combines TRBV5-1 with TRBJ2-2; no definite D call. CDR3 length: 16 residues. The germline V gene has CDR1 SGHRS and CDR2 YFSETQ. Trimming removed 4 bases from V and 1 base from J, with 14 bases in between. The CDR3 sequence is CASSQDLTLNTGELFF. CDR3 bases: TGCGCCAGCAGCCAAGACTTGACGCTGAACACCGGGGAGCTGTTTTTT.

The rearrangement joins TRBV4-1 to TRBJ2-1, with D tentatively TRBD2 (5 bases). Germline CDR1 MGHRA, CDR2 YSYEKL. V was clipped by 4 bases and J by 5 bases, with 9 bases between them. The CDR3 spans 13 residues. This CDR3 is CASSRTGNNEQFF. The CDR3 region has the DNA TGCGCCAGCAGCCGGACGGGAAACAATGAGCAGTTCTTC.

CDR3 amino acids: CASSLGLAGVTDTQYF. The CDR3, as DNA: TGTGCCAGCAGCTTAGGCCTAGCGGGAGTCACAGATACGCAGTATTTT. The chain has TRBV13 and TRBJ2-3; 10 nucleotides align to TRBD2. The junction had 2 bases not matched to a gene; V was cut back by 0 bases and J by 2 bases. Germline V lookup: CDR1 PRHDT, CDR2 FYEKMQ (reference sequence). This CDR3 contains 16 residues.

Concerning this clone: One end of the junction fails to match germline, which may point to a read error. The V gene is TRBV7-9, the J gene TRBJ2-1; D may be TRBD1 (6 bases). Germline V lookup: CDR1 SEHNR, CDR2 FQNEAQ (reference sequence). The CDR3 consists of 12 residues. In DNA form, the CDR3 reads TGTTCCAGCAGCTTAGACAGGAATGAGCAGTTCTTC. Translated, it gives CSSSLDRNEQFF.

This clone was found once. The CDR3 loop is CASSTDSGGGTQYF. The DNA for the CDR3 is TGTGCCAGCAGTACGGACAGCGGGGGGGGTACGCAGTATTTT. The chain is built from TRBV28 and TRBJ2-3; 10 positions match TRBD2. The germline CDR1 and CDR2 sequences are MDHEN and SYDVKM. Trimming cost V 5 bases and J 8 bases; bases outside gene matches: 7. This CDR3 contains 14 residues.

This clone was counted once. This chain's CDR3 is CASGSGDTQYF. In nucleotides, the CDR3 is TGTGCTAGTGGCTCAGGAGATACGCAGTATTTT. The genes are TRBV12-5 and TRBJ2-3; D remains unclear. The CDR3 has 11 amino acids. Germline CDR1 LGHNT, CDR2 FRNRAP. Trimming left V 6 bases short and J 5 bases short, with 6 bases between. The full variable domain, in which reference TRBV12-5 and TRBJ2-3 provide the parts outside the CDR3, is DARVTQTPRHKVTEMGQEVTMRCQPILGHNTVFWYRQTMMQGLELLAYFRNRAPLDDSGMPKDRFSAEMPDATLATLKIQPSEPRDSAVYFCASGSGDTQYFGPGTRLTVL.

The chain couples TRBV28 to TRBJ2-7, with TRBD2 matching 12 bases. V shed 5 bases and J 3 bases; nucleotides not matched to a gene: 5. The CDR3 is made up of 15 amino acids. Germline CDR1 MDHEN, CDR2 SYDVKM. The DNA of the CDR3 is TGTGCCAGCAGTCGACTAGCGGGAGAACACTACGAGCAGTACTTC. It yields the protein CASSRLAGEHYEQYF.

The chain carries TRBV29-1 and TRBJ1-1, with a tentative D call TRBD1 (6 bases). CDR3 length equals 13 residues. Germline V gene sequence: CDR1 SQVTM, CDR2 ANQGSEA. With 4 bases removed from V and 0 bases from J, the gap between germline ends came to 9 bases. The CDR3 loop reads CSVGKGVNTEAFF. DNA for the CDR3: TGCAGCGTTGGTAAGGGGGTGAACACTGAAGCTTTCTTT. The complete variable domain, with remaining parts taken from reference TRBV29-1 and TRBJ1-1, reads SAVISQKPSRDICQRGTSLTIQCQVDSQVTMMFWYRQQPGQSLTLIATANQGSEATYESGFVIDKFPISRPNLTFSTLTVSNMSPEDSSIYLCSVGKGVNTEAFFGQGTRLTVV.

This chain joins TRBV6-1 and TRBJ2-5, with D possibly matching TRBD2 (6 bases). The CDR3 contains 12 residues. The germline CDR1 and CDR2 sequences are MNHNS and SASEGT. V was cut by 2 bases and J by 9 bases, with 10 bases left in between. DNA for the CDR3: TGTGCCAGCAGTGAAATTGCGGGGTCCCAGTACTTC. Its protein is CASSEIAGSQYF.

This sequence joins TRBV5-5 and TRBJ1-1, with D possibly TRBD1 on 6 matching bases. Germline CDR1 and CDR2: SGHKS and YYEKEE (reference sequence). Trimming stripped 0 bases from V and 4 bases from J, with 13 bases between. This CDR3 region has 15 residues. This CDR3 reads CASSLDQGRGTEAFF. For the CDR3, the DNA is TGTGCCAGCAGCTTGGACCAGGGGAGGGGCACTGAAGCTTTCTTT.

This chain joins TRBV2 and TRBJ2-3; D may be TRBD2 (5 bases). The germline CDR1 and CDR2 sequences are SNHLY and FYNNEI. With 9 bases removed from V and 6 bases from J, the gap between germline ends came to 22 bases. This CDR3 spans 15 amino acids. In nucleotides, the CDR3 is TGTGCCAGTTTGGACGAGGACTTCCAGAGGGATACGCAGTATTTT. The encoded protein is CASLDEDFQRDTQYF.

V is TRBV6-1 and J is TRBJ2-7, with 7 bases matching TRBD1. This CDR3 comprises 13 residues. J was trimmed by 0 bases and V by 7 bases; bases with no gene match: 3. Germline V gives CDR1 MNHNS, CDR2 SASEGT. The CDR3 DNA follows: TGTGCCAGCACGGGACAGACCTCCTACGAGCAGTACTTC. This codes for CASTGQTSYEQYF.

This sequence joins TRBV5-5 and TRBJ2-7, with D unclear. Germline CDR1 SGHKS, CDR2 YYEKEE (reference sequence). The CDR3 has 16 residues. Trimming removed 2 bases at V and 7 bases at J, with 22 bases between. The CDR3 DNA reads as TGTGCCAGCAGCTTAGGTCCAGGTCAGGTGAATGGAGAGCAGTACTTC. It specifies CASSLGPGQVNGEQYF.

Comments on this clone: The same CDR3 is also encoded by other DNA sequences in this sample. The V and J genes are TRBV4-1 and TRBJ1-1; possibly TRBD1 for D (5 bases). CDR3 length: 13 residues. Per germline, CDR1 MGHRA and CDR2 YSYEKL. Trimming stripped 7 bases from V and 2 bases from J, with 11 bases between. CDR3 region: CASTRGGNTEAFF. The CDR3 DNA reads TGCGCCAGCACGCGGGGGGGAAACACTGAAGCTTTCTTT.

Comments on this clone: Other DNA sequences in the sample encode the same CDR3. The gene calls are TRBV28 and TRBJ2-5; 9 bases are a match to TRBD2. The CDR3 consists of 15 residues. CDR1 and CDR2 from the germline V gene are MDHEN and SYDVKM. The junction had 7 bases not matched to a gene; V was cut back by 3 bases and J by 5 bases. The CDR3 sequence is CASSLRLAGIETQYF. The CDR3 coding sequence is TGTGCCAGCAGTTTGCGGCTAGCGGGAATCGAGACCCAGTACTTC.